What follows are 16 T cell receptor beta chains derived from one specimen sequenced in a study of blood T cell repertoires in COVID-19. Here immunoSEQ multiplex PCR was the method, and the copy in TCRdb shows in-frame clones only, minus some. The sample holds roughly 320,000 clones, about 88% seen once. Sequencing used peripheral blood. The receptors shown here come from a man between 65 and 85 years old with acute or convalescent COVID-19.

This sequence joins TRBV11-3 and TRBJ2-3; 9 bases map to TRBD2. CDR3 length: 17 residues. Germline lookup yields CDR1 SGHNT and CDR2 YENEEA. V was clipped by 11 bases and J by 4 bases; unmatched bases: 19. For the CDR3, the DNA is TGTGCCCACCGTTCCGTAGCGGGAGCTGGGATAGCAGATACGCAGTATTTT. Translating gives CAHRSVAGAGIADTQYF.

This chain links TRBV7-3 with TRBJ2-7; 8 bases line up with TRBD1. Trimming removed 4 bases from V and 7 bases from J; junction bases left unmatched: 9. The CDR3 loop spans 14 amino acids. Germline CDR1 reads SGHTA; CDR2 reads FQGTGA. The CDR3 region has the DNA TGTGCCAGCAGCTCTGGGCAGGGGGCAAATGAGCAGTACTTC. Protein sequence: CASSSGQGANEQYF.

The V gene is TRBV7-2, the J gene TRBJ1-1; possible D gene TRBD1, 6 bases. The germline V gene has CDR1 SGHTA and CDR2 FQGNSA. The CDR3 is made up of 13 amino acids. The ends were cut back, 8 bases at V and 0 bases at J, with 10 bases in the middle. The CDR3 reads CASSGQLNTEAFF. CDR3 nucleotides: TGTGCCAGCTCCGGACAGTTGAACACTGAAGCTTTCTTT.

The V and J genes are TRBV14 and TRBJ2-7; 7 positions match TRBD1. CDR1 and CDR2 (germline): SGHDN, FVKESK. This CDR3 spans 15 amino acids. Losses at the gene ends were 4 bases for V and 3 bases for J; bases not matched to a gene: 9. The DNA for the CDR3 is TGTGCCAGCAGCCCACGGGACAGTAACCGCTACGAGCAGTACTTC. As protein: CASSPRDSNRYEQYF.

V gene TRBV15 combines with J gene TRBJ1-6; TRBD1 is a possible D gene (5 bases). The CDR3 spans 18 residues. CDR1 and CDR2 (germline): LNHNV, YYDKDF (reference sequence). The V gene lost 0 bases and the J gene lost 11 bases, with 23 bases spanning the gap. The CDR3 reads CATSRERRVVGGSTPLHF. In DNA, the CDR3 is TGTGCCACCAGCAGAGAAAGGAGGGTGGTGGGGGGATCGACACCCCTCCACTTT.

This clone was detected only a few times. This chain connects TRBV2 to TRBJ1-5, with D maybe TRBD1 (6 bases). V lost 9 bases and J 1 base, leaving 13 bases between the germline ends. This CDR3 is 14 amino acids long. Per the germline V gene, CDR1 is SNHLY and CDR2 is FYNNEI. The CDR3 nucleotides read TGTGCCAGTTCTTTGCAGGGGAGCAATCAGCCCCAGCATTTT. It yields the protein CASSLQGSNQPQHF.

This chain joins TRBV6-5 and TRBJ1-1, with TRBD1 matching 7 bases. Losses at the gene ends were 0 bases for V and 2 bases for J; bases not matched to a gene: 3. Germline CDR1 is MNHEY and CDR2 is SVGAGI. The CDR3 length is 15 residues. CDR3 amino acids: CASSYSWDSNTEAFF. The DNA for the CDR3 is TGTGCCAGCAGTTACTCATGGGACAGCAACACTGAAGCTTTCTTT.

This clone was seen at least ten times. The chain carries TRBV10-3 and TRBJ1-2; 7 nucleotides line up with TRBD1. The CDR3 runs 13 residues. The junction had 7 bases not matched to a gene; V was cut back by 4 bases and J by 8 bases. Germline lookup yields CDR1 ENHRY and CDR2 SYGVKD. CDR3 DNA: TGTGCCATCAGTGGAATGGAGGGGGCGGGCTACACCTTC. Its protein product is CAISGMEGAGYTF.

The gene calls are TRBV24-1 and TRBJ2-2; 7 bases agree with TRBD1. CDR1 is KGHDR, CDR2 SFDVKD, per germline. The CDR3 has 17 residues. Trimming removed 9 bases from V and 7 bases from J; junction bases left unmatched: 19. The CDR3 is CATGVGKQGIFGGELFF. For the CDR3, the DNA is TGTGCCACCGGAGTCGGGAAACAGGGGATTTTCGGCGGGGAGCTGTTTTTT.

This chain connects TRBV7-9 to TRBJ2-2; 9 positions agree with TRBD2. V dropped 2 bases and J dropped 6; count of bases not matched to a gene: 1. CDR1 and CDR2 (germline): SEHNR, FQNEAQ (reference sequence). This CDR3 has 14 residues. DNA of the CDR3: TGTGCCAGCAGCTTACTAGCGGGATCCGGGGAGCTGTTTTTT. Amino acid sequence: CASSLLAGSGELFF.

This clone occurred a few times. The gene calls are TRBV7-2 and TRBJ2-7; D may be TRBD1 (6 bases). Germline CDR1 and CDR2: SGHTA and FQGNSA. The CDR3 loop spans 16 amino acids. Trimming stripped 6 bases from V and 0 bases from J, with 18 bases between. CDR3 nucleotides: TGTGCCAGCAGTTTGATTTCCGGGACACTCTCCTACGAGCAGTACTTC. It specifies CASSLISGTLSYEQYF.

The V and J genes are TRBV18 and TRBJ2-1; 7 nucleotides match TRBD1. The V segment lost 3 bases and the J segment 6 bases; nucleotides outside the gene matches: 8. The CDR3 length is 15 residues. Germline CDR1 and CDR2: KGHSH and LQKENI. The CDR3 here is CASSPESNRGNEQFF. The CDR3 DNA is TGTGCCAGCTCACCCGAAAGTAACAGGGGCAATGAGCAGTTCTTC.

V usage is TRBV6-5 and J usage is TRBJ1-2; 8 bases are a match to TRBD1. The CDR3 is made up of 15 amino acids. Trimming at V came to 7 bases and at J to 0 bases, leaving 7 bases not matched to a gene. In germline, CDR1 is MNHEY, CDR2 SVGAGI. The chain's CDR3 is CASKGQEGSNYGYTF. CDR3 in DNA: TGTGCCAGCAAGGGACAGGAGGGATCTAACTATGGCTACACCTTC.

This clone was observed a single time. The J gene is TRBJ1-4, the V gene TRBV5-4; D not resolved. Trimming took 1 base from V and 9 from J, leaving 19 bases between them. Germline CDR1 and CDR2: SGHNT and YYREEE (reference sequence). The CDR3 loop spans 16 amino acids. The CDR3 DNA reads TGTGCCAGCAGCTTGCATCTGGCGGTCGGCCCACAAAAACTGTTTTTT. It yields the protein CASSLHLAVGPQKLFF. Looking up the rest from reference TRBV5-4 and TRBJ1-4 gives the full variable domain: ETGVTQSPTHLIKTRGQQVTLRCSSQSGHNTVSWYQQALGQGPQFIFQYYREEENGRGNFPPRFSGLQFPNYSSELNVNALELDDSALYLCASSLHLAVGPQKLFFGSGTQLSVL.

The chain has TRBV2 and TRBJ2-2, with D possibly matching TRBD1 (6 bases). The CDR3 totals 16 residues. Germline values: CDR1 SNHLY, CDR2 FYNNEI. The ends were cut back, 3 bases at V and 3 bases at J, with 14 bases in the middle. This CDR3 reads CASSELWGPDTGELFF. The DNA of the CDR3 is TGTGCCAGCAGTGAGCTGTGGGGGCCGGACACCGGGGAGCTGTTTTTT.

The rearrangement links TRBV7-9 to TRBJ2-2; D gene ambiguous. This CDR3 is built from 12 residues. V lost 5 bases to trimming and J lost 3 bases, with 4 bases between them. CDR1 and CDR2 (germline): SEHNR, FQNEAQ (reference sequence). The chain's CDR3 is CASSPYTGELFF. The DNA for the CDR3 is TGTGCCAGCAGCCCCTACACCGGGGAGCTGTTTTTT. Full variable domain (outside the CDR3, taken from reference TRBV7-9 and TRBJ2-2): DTGVSQNPRHKITKRGQNVTFRCDPISEHNRLYWYRQTLGQGPEFLTYFQNEAQLEKSRLLSDRFSAERPKGSFSTLEIQRTEQGDSAMYLCASSPYTGELFFGEGSRLTVL.